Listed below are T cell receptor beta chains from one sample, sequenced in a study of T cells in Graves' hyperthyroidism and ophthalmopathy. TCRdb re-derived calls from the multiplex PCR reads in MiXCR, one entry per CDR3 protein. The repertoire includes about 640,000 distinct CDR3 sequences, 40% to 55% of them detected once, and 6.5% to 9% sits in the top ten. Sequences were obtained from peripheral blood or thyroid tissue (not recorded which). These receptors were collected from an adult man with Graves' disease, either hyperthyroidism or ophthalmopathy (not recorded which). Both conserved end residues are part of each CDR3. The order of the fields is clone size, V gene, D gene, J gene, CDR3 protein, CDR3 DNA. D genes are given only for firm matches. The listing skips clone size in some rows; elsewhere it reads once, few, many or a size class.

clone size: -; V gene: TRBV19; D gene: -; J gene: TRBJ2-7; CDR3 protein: CASSLFRALTYEQYF; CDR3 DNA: TGTGCCAGTAGTCTCTTCCGGGCCCTTACCTACGAGCAGTACTTC
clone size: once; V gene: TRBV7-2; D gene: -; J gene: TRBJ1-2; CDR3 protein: CASSLSGIQNYGYTF; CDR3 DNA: TGTGCCAGCAGCCTCTCCGGGATCCAGAACTATGGCTACACCTTC
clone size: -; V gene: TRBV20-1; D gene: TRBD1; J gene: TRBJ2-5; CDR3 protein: CSAIGQGGDQETQYF; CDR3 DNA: TGCAGTGCTATAGGACAGGGAGGAGATCAAGAGACCCAGTACTTC
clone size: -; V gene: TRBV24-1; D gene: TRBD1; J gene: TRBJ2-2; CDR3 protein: CATSGPKTTGRNTGELFF; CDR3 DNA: TGTGCCACCAGTGGCCCCAAGACGACAGGGCGGAACACCGGGGAGCTGTTTTTT
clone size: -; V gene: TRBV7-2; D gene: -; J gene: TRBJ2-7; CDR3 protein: CASSQAGQPVYEQYF; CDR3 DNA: TGTGCCAGCAGCCAAGCAGGACAGCCTGTCTACGAGCAGTACTTC
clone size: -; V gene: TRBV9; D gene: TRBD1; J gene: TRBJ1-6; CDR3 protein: CASSSGQGVLSPLHF; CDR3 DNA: TGTGCCAGCAGCTCGGGACAGGGGGTGTTGTCACCCCTCCACTTT
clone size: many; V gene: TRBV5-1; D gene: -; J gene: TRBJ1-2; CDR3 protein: CASSLVGAYGYTF; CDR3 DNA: TGCGCCAGCAGCTTGGTGGGGGCCTATGGCTACACCTTC
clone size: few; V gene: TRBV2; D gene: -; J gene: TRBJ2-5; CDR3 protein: CASTRTEQETQYF; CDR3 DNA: TGTGCCAGCACCCGGACAGAACAAGAGACCCAGTACTTC
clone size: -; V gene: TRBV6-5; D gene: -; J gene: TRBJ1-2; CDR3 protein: CASSYSPTGYGYGYTF; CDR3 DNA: TGTGCCAGCAGTTACTCGCCTACAGGGTACGGGTATGGCTACACCTTC
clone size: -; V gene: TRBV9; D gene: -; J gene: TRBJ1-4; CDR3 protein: CASSEGEVGEKLFF; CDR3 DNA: TGTGCCAGCAGCGAGGGGGAGGTCGGTGAAAAACTGTTTTTT